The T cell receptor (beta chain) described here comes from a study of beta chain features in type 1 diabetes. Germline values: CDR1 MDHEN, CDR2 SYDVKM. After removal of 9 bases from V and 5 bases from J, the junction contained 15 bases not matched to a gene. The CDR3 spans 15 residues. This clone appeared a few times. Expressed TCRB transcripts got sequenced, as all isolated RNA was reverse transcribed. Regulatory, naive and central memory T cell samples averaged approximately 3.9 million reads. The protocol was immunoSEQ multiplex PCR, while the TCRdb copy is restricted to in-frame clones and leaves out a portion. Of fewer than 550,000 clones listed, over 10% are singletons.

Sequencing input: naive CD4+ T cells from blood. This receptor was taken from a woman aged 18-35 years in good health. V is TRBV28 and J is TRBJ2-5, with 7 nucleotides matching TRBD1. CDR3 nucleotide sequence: TGTGCCAGTACTACCCGACAGGGCTTTTGGGAGACCCAGTACTTC. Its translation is CASTTRQGFWETQYF. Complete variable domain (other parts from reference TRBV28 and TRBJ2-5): DVKVTQSSRYLVKRTGEKVFLECVQDMDHENMFWYRQDPGLGLRLIYFSYDVKMKEKGDIPEGYSVSREKKERFSLILESASTNQTSMYLCASTTRQGFWETQYFGPGTRLLVL.